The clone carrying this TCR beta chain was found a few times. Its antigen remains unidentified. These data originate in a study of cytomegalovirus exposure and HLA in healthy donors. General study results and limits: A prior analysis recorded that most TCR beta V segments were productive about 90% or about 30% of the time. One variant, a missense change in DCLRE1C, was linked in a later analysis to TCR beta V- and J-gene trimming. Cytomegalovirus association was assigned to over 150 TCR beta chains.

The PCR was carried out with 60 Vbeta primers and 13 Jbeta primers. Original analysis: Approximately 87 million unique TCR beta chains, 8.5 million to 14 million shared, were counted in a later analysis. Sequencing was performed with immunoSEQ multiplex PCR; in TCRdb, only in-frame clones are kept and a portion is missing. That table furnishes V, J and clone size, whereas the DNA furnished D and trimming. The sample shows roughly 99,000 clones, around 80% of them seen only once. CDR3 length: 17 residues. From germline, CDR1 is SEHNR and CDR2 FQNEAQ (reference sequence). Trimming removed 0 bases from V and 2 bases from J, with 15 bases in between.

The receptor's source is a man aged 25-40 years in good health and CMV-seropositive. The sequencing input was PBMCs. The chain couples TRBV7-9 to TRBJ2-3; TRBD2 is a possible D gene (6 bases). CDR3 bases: TGTGCCAGCAGCTTAGCGTCGCGGGGAGGCGCCACAGATACGCAGTATTTT. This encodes CASSLASRGGATDTQYF.